The next 27 T cell receptor beta chains were all read from a single sample in a study of cytomegalovirus exposure and HLA in healthy donors. 60 Vbeta and 13 Jbeta primers were used in PCR. This table comes from immunoSEQ multiplex PCR, and its TCRdb copy is limited to in-frame clones, with some not included. The sample contains 160,000 or so clones, over 65% of which appear only once. Sequenced: PBMCs. The origin of the receptors is a man aged 60 to 75 in good health and CMV-seronegative.

V gene TRBV6-5 combines with J gene TRBJ2-7; TRBD2 matches 9 bases. CDR1 and CDR2 (germline): MNHEY, SVGAGI. The CDR3 length is 16 residues. V dropped 2 bases and J dropped 3; count of bases not matched to a gene: 8. The DNA of the CDR3 is TGTGCCAGCAGTTACACCCTTGGTAGCGGGAGCTACGAGCAGTACTTC. It encodes CASSYTLGSGSYEQYF.

This clone was counted once. The chain couples TRBV6-1 to TRBJ1-2; TRBD1 is a possible D gene (5 bases). The V end lost 3 bases, the J end lost 2 bases, and 10 bases lay between the germline ends. Germline V CDR1 and CDR2: MNHNS, SASEGT. The CDR3 loop spans 14 amino acids. Here the CDR3 reads CASSETPGNYGYTF. The CDR3 DNA reads as TGTGCCAGCAGTGAGACACCAGGGAACTATGGCTACACCTTC.

This chain connects TRBV9 to TRBJ2-7; tentatively, D is TRBD2 (7 bases). The length of the CDR3 is 14 residues. V dropped 6 bases and J dropped 3 bases, with 16 bases sitting between them. Germline V gene data show CDR1 as SGDLS and CDR2 as YYNGEE. As DNA, the CDR3 is TGTGCCAGCAACGAAGGGGGGGCGAACTACGAGCAGTACTTC. Encoded protein: CASNEGGANYEQYF.

The gene calls are TRBV13 and TRBJ2-2; 10 bases align to TRBD1. Germline V lookup: CDR1 PRHDT, CDR2 FYEKMQ (reference sequence). The CDR3 spans 16 residues. V was pared by 5 bases and J by 3 bases, with 6 bases of the junction left unmatched. The CDR3 protein is CASSPGTGVYTGELFF. The CDR3, as DNA: TGTGCCAGCAGCCCCGGGACAGGGGTCTACACCGGGGAGCTGTTTTTT.

As regards this clone: In the same sample, other DNA sequences code for this CDR3. The chain carries TRBV5-4 and TRBJ2-3; 9 bases fit TRBD2. This CDR3 contains 15 residues. Germline V CDR1 and CDR2: SGHNT, YYREEE (reference sequence). V shed 4 bases and J 4 bases; nucleotides not matched to a gene: 7. CDR3 loop: CASSLGGGAPDTQYF. The CDR3 DNA is TGTGCCAGCAGCCTGGGCGGGGGGGCCCCAGATACGCAGTATTTT.

In its sample, this clone was seen a few times. The V gene is TRBV28, the J gene TRBJ1-1; 7 bases line up with TRBD1. Germline loops: CDR1 MDHEN, CDR2 SYDVKM. The CDR3 loop spans 14 amino acids. The V gene end was trimmed by 3 bases and the J gene end by 4 bases; junction bases not matched to a gene: 5. The CDR3 protein is CASSFSRGRTEAFF. As DNA, the CDR3 is TGTGCCAGCAGTTTCTCGAGGGGGCGCACTGAAGCTTTCTTT.

This chain uses TRBV21-1 with TRBJ2-7; the table's TRBD1 call for D was not verified on the DNA. TRBV21-1 is a known pseudogene. The CDR3 loop spans 11 amino acids. The CDR3 spells CASGTAYEQYF. Here the CDR3 DNA reads TGTGCCAGCGGGACAGCCTACGAGCAGTACTTC.

This chain uses TRBV4-1 with TRBJ2-1, with 8 bases fitting TRBD2. J lost 5 bases, V lost 0 bases, and 12 bases had no gene match. CDR1 MGHRA and CDR2 YSYEKL come from the germline V gene. The CDR3 is 18 residues long. CDR3 residues: CASSQDQVLLAANNEQFF. CDR3 nucleotides: TGCGCCAGCAGCCAAGATCAAGTTTTACTAGCGGCTAACAATGAGCAGTTCTTC.

J is TRBJ1-5 and V is TRBV5-5, with 7 bases fitting TRBD1. This CDR3 comprises 13 residues. Germline loops: CDR1 SGHKS, CDR2 YYEKEE (reference sequence). The J segment lost 4 bases and the V segment lost 3 bases, leaving 1 base of the junction unmatched. CDR3 in DNA: TGTGCCAGCAGCTCGACAGGGAATCAGCCCCAGCATTTT. Translation: CASSSTGNQPQHF. The whole variable domain, remainder taken from reference TRBV5-5 and TRBJ1-5, is DAGVTQSPTHLIKTRGQQVTLRCSPISGHKSVSWYQQVLGQGPQFIFQYYEKEERGRGNFPDRFSARQFPNYSSELNVNALLLGDSALYLCASSSTGNQPQHFGDGTRLSIL.

The chain links TRBV27 to TRBJ2-4; 15 nucleotides match TRBD2. Germline lookup yields CDR1 MNHEY and CDR2 SMNVEV (reference sequence). This CDR3 spans 19 amino acids. V gave up 9 bases and J gave up 1 base; unmatched junction bases: 13. The CDR3 region is CARQSRTSGRAWAKNIQYF. CDR3 DNA: TGTGCCAGGCAGAGCCGGACTAGCGGGAGGGCCTGGGCCAAAAACATTCAGTACTTC.

The sample holds one count of this clone. This chain joins TRBV2 and TRBJ2-5; TRBD2 matches at 12 bases. Germline V gene data show CDR1 as SNHLY and CDR2 as FYNNEI. The CDR3 consists of 16 residues. Trimming cost V 2 bases and J 4 bases; bases outside gene matches: 5. The CDR3 DNA is TGTGCCAGCAGTGAACGACTAGCGGGAGTGGGAGAGACCCAGTACTTC. It is translated as CASSERLAGVGETQYF.

As DNA, the CDR3 is TGTGCCAGCAGTTTTGGGGCTATATACGAGCAGTACTTC. Amino acid sequence: CASSFGAIYEQYF. The rearrangement uses TRBV27 and TRBJ2-7; a weak D match, TRBD1 (5 bases). V gave up 3 bases and J gave up 4 bases, with 10 bases separating them. The CDR3 is 13 residues long. Germline assignment: CDR1 MNHEY and CDR2 SMNVEV (reference sequence).

On this clone itself: At one end the junction does not follow the germline gene, possibly because of a read error. The V call is TRBV5-6, the J call TRBJ1-5; TRBD1 agrees at 9 bases. The CDR3 loop spans 17 amino acids. Germline assignment: CDR1 SGHDT and CDR2 YYEEEE. Written as DNA, the CDR3 is TGTGCCAGCAGCTTGGAGGGACAGGGTCTAAGCAATCAGCCCCAGAATTTT. It codes for CASSLEGQGLSNQPQNF.

The chain links TRBV5-4 to TRBJ2-1; TRBD2 matches at 11 bases. The CDR3 is 15 amino acids. V was clipped by 1 base and J by 7 bases; unmatched bases: 4. CDR1 and CDR2 from the germline V gene are SGHNT and YYREEE (reference sequence). In DNA, the CDR3 is TGTGCCAGCAGCTTGCCGGGACTAGCGGCTAATGAGCAGTTCTTC. Translating it yields CASSLPGLAANEQFF.

This clone was counted between two and nine times. V usage is TRBV9 and J usage is TRBJ1-4, with TRBD1 identical over 7 bases. Trimming removed 3 bases from V and 3 bases from J; junction bases left unmatched: 5. This CDR3 contains 15 residues. Per the germline V gene, CDR1 is SGDLS and CDR2 is YYNGEE. The CDR3 nucleotides are TGTGCCAGCAGCGAAGGGACAGATTCTAATGAAAAACTGTTTTTT. Amino acid sequence: CASSEGTDSNEKLFF.

This chain connects TRBV5-8 to TRBJ2-5; possibly TRBD2 for D (5 bases). V was pared by 0 bases and J by 1 base, with 10 bases between. Germline loops: CDR1 SGHTS, CDR2 YDEGEE. This CDR3 spans 15 amino acids. In DNA, the CDR3 is TGTGCCAGCAGCTTGGCGAGGGCCCTCCAAGAGACCCAGTACTTC. Amino acids: CASSLARALQETQYF.

The J gene is TRBJ2-3, the V gene TRBV9; 13 positions agree with TRBD2. The CDR3 is made up of 20 amino acids. Germline V CDR1 and CDR2: SGDLS, YYNGEE. Trimming cost V 2 bases and J 1 base; bases outside gene matches: 13. This CDR3 reads CASSVMAGTSGMDGTDTQYF. CDR3 DNA sequence: TGTGCCAGCAGCGTTATGGCCGGGACTAGCGGGATGGACGGCACAGATACGCAGTATTTT.

The gene calls are TRBV18 and TRBJ1-1; D is undetermined. Trimming shortened V by 1 base and J by 5 bases, and 11 bases separated the two germline ends. CDR1 and CDR2 (germline): KGHSH, LQKENI. The CDR3 sequence is 14 residues long. The CDR3 region is CASSPLGGETEAFF. In DNA form, the CDR3 reads TGTGCCAGCTCACCACTTGGCGGGGAAACTGAAGCTTTCTTT.

This chain links TRBV29-1 with TRBJ2-2; TRBD1 is a possible D gene (6 bases). Germline-derived CDR1 and CDR2 are SQVTM and ANQGSEA. The CDR3 totals 14 residues. In DNA form, the CDR3 reads TGCGCCGGGTTCCGGACAGTGAACACCGGGGAGCTGTTTTTT. Protein product: CAGFRTVNTGELFF.

The chain carries TRBV7-2 and TRBJ2-2; 10 bases map to TRBD1. Unmatched junction bases numbered 3, after V lost 1 base and J lost 1 base. Germline CDR1 SGHTA, CDR2 FQGNSA. This CDR3 has 17 residues. The CDR3 protein is CASSLGWDRGNTGELFF. As DNA, the CDR3 is TGTGCCAGCAGCTTAGGGTGGGACAGGGGGAACACCGGGGAGCTGTTTTTT.

The chain recombines TRBV19 with TRBJ1-1, with TRBD1 matching over 8 bases. Germline values: CDR1 LNHDA, CDR2 SQIVND (reference sequence). The junction had 8 bases not matched to a gene; V was cut back by 6 bases and J by 11 bases. This CDR3 has 12 residues. CDR3 amino acids: CASSRTGGGAFF. CDR3 sequence (DNA): TGTGCCAGTAGCCGTACAGGGGGTGGTGCTTTCTTT.

The chain joins TRBV5-1 to TRBJ2-7, with TRBD2 identical over 9 bases. Germline lookup yields CDR1 SGHRS and CDR2 YFSETQ. V lost 4 bases and J lost 0; bases outside the gene matches: 14. This CDR3 is built from 18 residues. The CDR3 DNA reads TGCGCCAGCAGCCTGAGGGGCGGACTAGCGCGTTTCTCCTACGAGCAGTACTTC. Protein product: CASSLRGGLARFSYEQYF.

The chain links TRBV10-1 to TRBJ2-3; 10 bases map to TRBD2. Germline trimming cut 4 bases from V and 5 bases from J; bases unmatched to any gene: 12. Germline V gives CDR1 WNHNN, CDR2 SYGVQD (reference sequence). This CDR3 comprises 17 residues. The CDR3 DNA follows: TGCGCCAGCAGTGGTTCTGAAGCGGGGGGGATGATAGATACGCAGTATTTT. As protein: CASSGSEAGGMIDTQYF.

The genes are TRBV20-1 and TRBJ1-5; D perhaps matches TRBD1 (5 bases). The CDR3 consists of 11 residues. Germline V gene data show CDR1 as DFQATT and CDR2 as SNEGSKA (reference sequence). Trimming pared 5 bases from V and 10 bases from J, leaving 12 bases between. The CDR3 loop is CSAVQGGPQHF. As DNA, the CDR3 is TGCAGTGCTGTTCAGGGAGGTCCCCAGCATTTT.

This chain uses TRBV19 with TRBJ2-2; D possibly corresponds to TRBD1 (6 bases). The germline V and J ends were trimmed by 5 bases and 4 bases, with 11 bases remaining between them. Germline V gene data show CDR1 as LNHDA and CDR2 as SQIVND (reference sequence). The CDR3 runs 14 residues. This chain's CDR3 is CASSGTGITGELFF. The CDR3 nucleotides read TGTGCCAGTAGTGGTACAGGGATCACCGGGGAGCTGTTTTTT. The full variable domain, rest sourced from reference TRBV19 and TRBJ2-2, is DGGITQSPKYLFRKEGQNVTLSCEQNLNHDAMYWYRQDPGQGLRLIYYSQIVNDFQKGDIAEGYSVSREKKESFPLTVTSAQKNPTAFYLCASSGTGITGELFFGEGSRLTVL.

The chain links TRBV2 to TRBJ1-4, with a possible D match to TRBD1 (5 bases). CDR1 and CDR2 (germline): SNHLY, FYNNEI. CDR3 length equals 13 residues. Trimming took 6 bases from V and 7 from J, leaving 12 bases between them. CDR3 residues: CASRNGHGEKLFF. As DNA, the CDR3 is TGTGCCAGCAGAAATGGACACGGTGAAAAACTGTTTTTT.

In nucleotides, the CDR3 is TGTGCCAGCAACCCTAGCGGCAGCTCCTACAATGAGCAGTTCTTC. Translation: CASNPSGSSYNEQFF. The chain carries TRBV6-6 and TRBJ2-1; 7 bases line up with TRBD2. V lost 7 bases and J lost 0; bases outside the gene matches: 6. The CDR3 has 15 amino acids. Germline assignment: CDR1 MNHNY and CDR2 SVGAGI (reference sequence).